A single TCR beta chain is shown here with its context. The record originates from a study of blood T cell repertoires in COVID-19. Overall study context: The origin of the acute and convalescent COVID-19 samples was the United States, Italy and Spain. The cDNA or gDNA used as material had been derived from T cells, B-cell-depleted T cells, or PBMCs.

From germline, CDR1 is SNHLY and CDR2 FYNNEI. The V end was cut by 7 bases, the J end by 5 bases, with 4 bases between. The CDR3 has 10 residues. In the original processing: Reference gene primer amplification yielded estimated nucleated cell counts. The method was immunoSEQ multiplex PCR; TCRdb's version includes in-frame clones alone and lacks a portion of them. From that table come the V and J calls and clone size; the DNA was used to work out D and trimming. The profile shows approximately 69,000 clones, about four fifths of them singletons. The source material was peripheral blood. The receptor's source is a woman aged 80 or over with acute or convalescent COVID-19. This sequence joins TRBV2 and TRBJ2-3; D unclear. This CDR3 is CASTLDTQYF. The CDR3 bases are TGTGCCAGCACTTTAGATACGCAGTATTTT. The full variable domain, its missing parts supplied by reference TRBV2 and TRBJ2-3, is EPEVTQTPSHQVTQMGQEVILRCVPISNHLYFYWYRQILGQKVEFLVSFYNNEISEKSEIFDDQFSVERPDGSNFTLKIRSTKLEDSAMYFCASTLDTQYFGPGTRLTVL.